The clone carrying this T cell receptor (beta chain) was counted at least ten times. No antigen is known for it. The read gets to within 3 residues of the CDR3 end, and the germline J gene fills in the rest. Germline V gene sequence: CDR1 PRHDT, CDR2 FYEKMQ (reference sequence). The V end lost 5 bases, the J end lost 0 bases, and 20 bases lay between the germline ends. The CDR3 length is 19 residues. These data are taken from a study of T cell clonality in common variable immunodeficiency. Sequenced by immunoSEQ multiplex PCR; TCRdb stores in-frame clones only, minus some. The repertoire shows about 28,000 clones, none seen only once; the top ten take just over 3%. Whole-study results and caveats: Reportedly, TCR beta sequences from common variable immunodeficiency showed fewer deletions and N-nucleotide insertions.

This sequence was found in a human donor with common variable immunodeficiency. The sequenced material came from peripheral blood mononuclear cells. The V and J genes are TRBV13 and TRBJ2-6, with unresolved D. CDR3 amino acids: CASSTPSTEQLSGANVLTF. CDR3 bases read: TGTGCCAGCAGCACACCCTCCACAGAGCAACTCTCTGGGGCCAACGTC.